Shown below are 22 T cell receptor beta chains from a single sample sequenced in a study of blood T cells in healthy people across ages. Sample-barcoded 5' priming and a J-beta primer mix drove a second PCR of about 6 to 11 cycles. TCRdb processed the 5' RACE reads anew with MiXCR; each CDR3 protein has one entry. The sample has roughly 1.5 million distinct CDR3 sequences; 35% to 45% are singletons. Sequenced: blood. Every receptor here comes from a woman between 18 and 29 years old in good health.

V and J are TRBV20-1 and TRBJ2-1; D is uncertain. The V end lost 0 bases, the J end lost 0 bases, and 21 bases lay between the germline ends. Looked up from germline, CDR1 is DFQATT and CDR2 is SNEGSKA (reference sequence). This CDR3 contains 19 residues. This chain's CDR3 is CSARDGRGMTLSSYNEQFF. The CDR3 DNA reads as TGCAGTGCTAGAGATGGGCGTGGAATGACCCTGAGCTCCTACAATGAGCAGTTCTTC.

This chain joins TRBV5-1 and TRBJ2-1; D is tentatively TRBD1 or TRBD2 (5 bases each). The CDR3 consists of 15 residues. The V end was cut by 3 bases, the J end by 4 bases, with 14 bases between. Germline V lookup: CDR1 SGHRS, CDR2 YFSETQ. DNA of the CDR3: TGCGCCAGCAGCTACCGGGACGATTCGTACAATGAGCAGTTCTTC. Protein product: CASSYRDDSYNEQFF.

CDR3 coding DNA: TGCGCCAGCAGCCAAGCTAGCTCAGTCGAATATGGCTACACCTTC. The encoded protein is CASSQASSVEYGYTF. The rearrangement joins TRBV4-3 to TRBJ1-2; D is undetermined. The CDR3 loop spans 15 amino acids. The V gene's germline CDR1 is LGHNA and CDR2 YSLEER. The V gene lost 1 base and the J gene lost 5 bases, with 14 bases spanning the gap.

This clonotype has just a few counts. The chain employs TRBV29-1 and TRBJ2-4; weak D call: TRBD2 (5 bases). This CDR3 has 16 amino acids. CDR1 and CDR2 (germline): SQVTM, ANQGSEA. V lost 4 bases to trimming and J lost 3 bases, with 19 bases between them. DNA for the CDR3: TGCAGCGTTGGGAAGGGTGGGAACGGGGACAAAAACATTCAGTACTTC. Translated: CSVGKGGNGDKNIQYF.

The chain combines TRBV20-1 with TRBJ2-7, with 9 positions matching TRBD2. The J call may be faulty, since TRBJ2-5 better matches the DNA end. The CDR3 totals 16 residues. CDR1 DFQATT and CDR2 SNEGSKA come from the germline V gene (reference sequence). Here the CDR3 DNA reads TGCAGTGCTAGAGACGCGCGGGGGGGCCCCATTCAGACCCAGTACTTC. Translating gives CSARDARGGPIQTQYF.

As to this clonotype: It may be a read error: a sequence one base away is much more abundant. The CDR3 here is CASSPDSLGEQFF. CDR3 bases: TGCGCCAGCAGCCCCGACAGCTTGGGCGAGCAGTTCTTC. The chain couples TRBV4-3 to TRBJ2-1; weak D call: TRBD1 (5 bases). The CDR3 consists of 13 residues. Trimming took off 4 bases at V and 10 bases at J, with 14 bases between the two ends. Germline V gene sequence: CDR1 LGHNA, CDR2 YSLEER.

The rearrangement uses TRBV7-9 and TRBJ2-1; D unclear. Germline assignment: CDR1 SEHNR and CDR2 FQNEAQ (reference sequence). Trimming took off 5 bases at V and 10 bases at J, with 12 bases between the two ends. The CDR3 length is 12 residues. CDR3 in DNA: TGTGCCAGCAGCCCCAGGACCCTAGAGCAGTTCTTC. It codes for CASSPRTLEQFF.

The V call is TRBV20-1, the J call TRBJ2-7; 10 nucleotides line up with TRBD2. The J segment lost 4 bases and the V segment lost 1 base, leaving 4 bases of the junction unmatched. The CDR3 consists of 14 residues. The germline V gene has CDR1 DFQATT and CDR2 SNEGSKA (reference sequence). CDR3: CSARASSGGYEQYF. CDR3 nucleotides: TGCAGTGCTAGAGCCTCTAGCGGGGGATACGAGCAGTACTTC.

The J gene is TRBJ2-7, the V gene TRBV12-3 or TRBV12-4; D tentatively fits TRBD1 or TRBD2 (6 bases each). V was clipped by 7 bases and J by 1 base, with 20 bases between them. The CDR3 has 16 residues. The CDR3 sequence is CASTISGGYRSYEQYF. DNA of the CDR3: TGTGCCAGCACCATATCCGGGGGCTACCGTTCCTACGAGCAGTACTTC.

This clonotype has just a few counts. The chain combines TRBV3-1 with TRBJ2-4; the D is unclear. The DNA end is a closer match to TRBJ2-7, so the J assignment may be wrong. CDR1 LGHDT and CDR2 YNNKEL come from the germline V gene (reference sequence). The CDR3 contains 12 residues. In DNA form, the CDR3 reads TGTGCCAGCAGCCAAGATTGGGCCGAGCAGTACTTC. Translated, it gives CASSQDWAEQYF.

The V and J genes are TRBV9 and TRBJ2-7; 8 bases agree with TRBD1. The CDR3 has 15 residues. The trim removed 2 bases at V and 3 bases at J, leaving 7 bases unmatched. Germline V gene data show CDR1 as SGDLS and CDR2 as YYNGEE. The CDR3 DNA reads TGTGCCAGCAGCGTTTCCCAAACAGGGGGCTACGAGCAGTACTTC. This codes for CASSVSQTGGYEQYF.

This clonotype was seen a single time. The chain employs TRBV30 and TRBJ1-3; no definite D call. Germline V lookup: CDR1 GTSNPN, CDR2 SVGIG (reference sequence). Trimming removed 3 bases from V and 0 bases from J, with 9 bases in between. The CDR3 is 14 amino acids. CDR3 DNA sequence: TGTGCCTGGAGGCCCCGAGGCTCTGGAAACACCATATATTTT. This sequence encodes CAWRPRGSGNTIYF.

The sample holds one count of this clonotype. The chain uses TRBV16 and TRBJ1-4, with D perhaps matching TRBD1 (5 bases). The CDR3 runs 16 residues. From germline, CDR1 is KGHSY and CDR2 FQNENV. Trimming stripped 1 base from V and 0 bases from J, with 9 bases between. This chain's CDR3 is CASSQLRTSTNEKLFF. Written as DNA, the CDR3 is TGTGCCAGCAGCCAATTGAGGACATCAACTAATGAAAAACTGTTTTTT.

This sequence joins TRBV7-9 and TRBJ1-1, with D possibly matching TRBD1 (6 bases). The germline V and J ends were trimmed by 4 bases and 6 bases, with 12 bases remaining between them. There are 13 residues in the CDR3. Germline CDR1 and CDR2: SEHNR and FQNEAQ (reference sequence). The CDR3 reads CASSSDRTAEAFF. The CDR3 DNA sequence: TGTGCCAGCAGCTCAGACAGGACCGCTGAAGCTTTCTTT. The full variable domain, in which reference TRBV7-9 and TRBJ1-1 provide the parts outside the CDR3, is DTGVSQNPRHKITKRGQNVTFRCDPISEHNRLYWYRQTLGQGPEFLTYFQNEAQLEKSRLLSDRFSAERPKGSFSTLEIQRTEQGDSAMYLCASSSDRTAEAFFGQGTRLTVV.

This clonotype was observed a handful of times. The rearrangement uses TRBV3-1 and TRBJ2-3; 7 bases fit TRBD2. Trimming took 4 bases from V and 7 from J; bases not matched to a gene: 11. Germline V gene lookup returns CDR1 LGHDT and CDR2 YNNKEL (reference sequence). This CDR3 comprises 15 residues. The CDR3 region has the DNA TGTGCCAGCAGCCCCCGGGACTACCACATGAATACGCAGTATTTT. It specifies CASSPRDYHMNTQYF.

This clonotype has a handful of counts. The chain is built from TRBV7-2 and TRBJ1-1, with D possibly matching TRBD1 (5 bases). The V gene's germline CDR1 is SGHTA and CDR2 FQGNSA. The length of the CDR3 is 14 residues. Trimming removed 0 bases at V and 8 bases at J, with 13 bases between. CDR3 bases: TGTGCCAGCAGCTTAGCGTACGGTGCAGGGGAAGCTTTCTTT. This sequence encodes CASSLAYGAGEAFF.

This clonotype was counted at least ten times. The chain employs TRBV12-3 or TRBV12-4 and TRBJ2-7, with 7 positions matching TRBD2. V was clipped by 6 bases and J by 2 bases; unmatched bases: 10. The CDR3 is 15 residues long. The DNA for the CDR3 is TGTGCCAGCAGCCCTGGGGCTAGCGGTACCTACGAGCAGTACTTC. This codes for CASSPGASGTYEQYF.

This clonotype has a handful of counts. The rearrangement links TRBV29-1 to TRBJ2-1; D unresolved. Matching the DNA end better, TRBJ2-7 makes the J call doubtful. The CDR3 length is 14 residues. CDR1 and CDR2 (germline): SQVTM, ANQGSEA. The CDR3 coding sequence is TGCAGCGTTGAAGGGAGAAATGGCGACTACGAGCAGTACTTC. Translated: CSVEGRNGDYEQYF.

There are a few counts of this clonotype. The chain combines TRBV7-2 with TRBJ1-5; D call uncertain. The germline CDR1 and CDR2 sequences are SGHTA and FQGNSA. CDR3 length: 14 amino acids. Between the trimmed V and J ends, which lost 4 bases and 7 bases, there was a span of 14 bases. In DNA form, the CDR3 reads TGTGCCAGCAGCTACGGGAGCTGGAGCCAGCCCCAGCATTTT. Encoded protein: CASSYGSWSQPQHF.

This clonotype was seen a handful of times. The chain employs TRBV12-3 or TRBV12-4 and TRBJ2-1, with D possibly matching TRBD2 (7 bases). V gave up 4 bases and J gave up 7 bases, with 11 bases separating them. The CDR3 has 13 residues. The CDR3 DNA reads TGTGCCAGCAGTTCGGGGAGGGGGAATGAGCAGTTCTTC. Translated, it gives CASSSGRGNEQFF.

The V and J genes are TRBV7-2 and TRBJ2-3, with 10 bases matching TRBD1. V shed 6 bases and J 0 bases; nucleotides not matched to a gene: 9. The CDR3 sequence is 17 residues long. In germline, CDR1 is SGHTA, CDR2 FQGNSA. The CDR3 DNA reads TGTGCCAGCAGGCCGGGACAGGGGTTTTCAAGCACAGATACGCAGTATTTT. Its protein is CASRPGQGFSSTDTQYF.

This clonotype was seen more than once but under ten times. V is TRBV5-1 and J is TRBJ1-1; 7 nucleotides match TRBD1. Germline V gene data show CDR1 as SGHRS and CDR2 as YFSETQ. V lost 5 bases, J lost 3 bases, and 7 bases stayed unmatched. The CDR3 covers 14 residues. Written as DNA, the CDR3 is TGCGCCAGCAGACCCGGGACAGAGGACACTGAAGCTTTCTTT. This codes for CASRPGTEDTEAFF.